These T cell receptor beta chains were read from a single sample in a study of vaccination effects on CD4 cells after COVID-19. These receptors have no known antigen. Generated by immunoSEQ multiplex PCR, the TCRdb table keeps only in-frame clones and is missing some. Of tens of thousands of clones in the sample, more than 60% were seen once. The source material was CD4+ T cells from PBMCs cultured with a peptide pool, sampled before COVID-19 vaccination. These receptors all stem from a human donor who had a prior SARS-CoV-2 infection. Both conserved end residues are part of each CDR3. Each record gives: CDR3 DNA, CDR3 protein, clone size, V gene, D gene, J gene. The D gene is left open where the match is weak. Rows may omit the clone size; those that give it use once, few, many or a size class.

CDR3 DNA: TGTGCCAGCAGCTTAAGGGGTAGGAACACTGAAGCTTTCTTT
CDR3 protein: CASSLRGRNTEAFF
clone size: .
V gene: TRBV7-3
D gene: .
J gene: TRBJ1-1

CDR3 DNA: TGTGCCAGATTTCTCGGACAGTACTGGAGTGATCAGCCCCAGCATTTT
CDR3 protein: CARFLGQYWSDQPQHF
clone size: .
V gene: TRBV21-1
D gene: .
J gene: TRBJ1-5

CDR3 DNA: TGTGCCAGTAGTATAGAGAGGGCGTACTCTGGAAACACCATATATTTT
CDR3 protein: CASSIERAYSGNTIYF
clone size: .
V gene: TRBV19
D gene: .
J gene: TRBJ1-3

CDR3 DNA: TGTGCCAGTAGTATGGGGACTAGATCCTATGAGCAGTTCTTC
CDR3 protein: CASSMGTRSYEQFF
clone size: .
V gene: TRBV19
D gene: TRBD2
J gene: TRBJ2-1

CDR3 DNA: TGTGCCAGCAGCCGGACAGGGGAAGAGACCCAGTACTTC
CDR3 protein: CASSRTGEETQYF
clone size: .
V gene: TRBV28
D gene: TRBD1
J gene: TRBJ2-5

CDR3 DNA: TGTGCCAGCAGCTTGGATAGCGGGAGGAGGACATACAATGAGCAGTTCTTC
CDR3 protein: CASSLDSGRRTYNEQFF
clone size: once
V gene: TRBV5-4
D gene: TRBD2
J gene: TRBJ2-1

CDR3 DNA: TGTGCCAGCGATTCGGGTGAAAAACTGTTTTTT
CDR3 protein: CASDSGEKLFF
clone size: once
V gene: TRBV6-5
D gene: .
J gene: TRBJ1-4

CDR3 DNA: TGTGCCATCAGGAAGGGGGGGGGCTCCTACGAGCAGTACTTC
CDR3 protein: CAIRKGGGSYEQYF
clone size: .
V gene: TRBV10-3
D gene: .
J gene: TRBJ2-7

CDR3 DNA: TGTGCCTGGAGGGGCTATGGTAGCGGGGGGGAGCTTGCGGAGACCCAGTACTTC
CDR3 protein: CAWRGYGSGGELAETQYF
clone size: .
V gene: TRBV30
D gene: TRBD2
J gene: TRBJ2-5

CDR3 DNA: TGTGCCAGCAGGTTAAACAGGTACAATGAGCAGTTCTTC
CDR3 protein: CASRLNRYNEQFF
clone size: .
V gene: TRBV7-9
D gene: .
J gene: TRBJ2-1

CDR3 DNA: TGTGCTAGTGGTTCGAATGTGGGAGGCCCCTCCTACAATGAGCAGTTCTTC
CDR3 protein: CASGSNVGGPSYNEQFF
clone size: .
V gene: TRBV12-5
D gene: .
J gene: TRBJ2-1

CDR3 DNA: TGTGCCAGCAGCCAAATGGGACAGATGTATGGCTACACCTTC
CDR3 protein: CASSQMGQMYGYTF
clone size: .
V gene: TRBV3-1/TRBV3-2
D gene: TRBD1
J gene: TRBJ1-2

CDR3 DNA: TGCGCCAGCAGCCACCTTACGGGGGGCGGGTATGACAATGAGCAGTTCTTC
CDR3 protein: CASSHLTGGGYDNEQFF
clone size: .
V gene: TRBV5-1
D gene: .
J gene: TRBJ2-1

CDR3 DNA: TGTGCCAGCAGCTTGGCAGGGCGTAATGAAAAACTGTTTTTT
CDR3 protein: CASSLAGRNEKLFF
clone size: once
V gene: TRBV2
D gene: .
J gene: TRBJ1-4

CDR3 DNA: TGTGCCAGCAGCTTAGTCTGGGGATTAGCCAAAAACATTCAGTACTTC
CDR3 protein: CASSLVWGLAKNIQYF
clone size: .
V gene: TRBV7-8
D gene: .
J gene: TRBJ2-4

CDR3 DNA: TGTGCCAGCAGCAGACTAGCGGGACATGAGCAGTACTTC
CDR3 protein: CASSRLAGHEQYF
clone size: .
V gene: TRBV7-8
D gene: TRBD2
J gene: TRBJ2-7

CDR3 DNA: TGTGCCAGCAGCTTTTTTCGGGAAGAGACCCAGTACTTC
CDR3 protein: CASSFFREETQYF
clone size: .
V gene: TRBV11-2
D gene: .
J gene: TRBJ2-5

CDR3 DNA: TGTGCCAGCAGTGAGATAACCGGGACTAGCGGGGAGACCCAGTACTTC
CDR3 protein: CASSEITGTSGETQYF
clone size: .
V gene: TRBV6-1
D gene: TRBD2
J gene: TRBJ2-5

CDR3 DNA: TGTGCCAGTGGCCGACCAGGGACGCGTACCTACAATGAGCAGTTCTTC
CDR3 protein: CASGRPGTRTYNEQFF
clone size: .
V gene: TRBV19
D gene: .
J gene: TRBJ2-1

CDR3 DNA: TGTGCCAGCACCTCTACGGACAGCTACTATGGCTACACCTTC
CDR3 protein: CASTSTDSYYGYTF
clone size: .
V gene: TRBV7-9
D gene: .
J gene: TRBJ1-2

CDR3 DNA: TGTGCCTGGAGTGAGGGCCTCGAGGGTGAAGCTTTCTTT
CDR3 protein: CAWSEGLEGEAFF
clone size: once
V gene: TRBV30
D gene: .
J gene: TRBJ1-1

CDR3 DNA: TGTGCCACCCAGAAGGGAGACTATAGTAATCAGCCCCAGCATTTT
CDR3 protein: CATQKGDYSNQPQHF
clone size: .
V gene: TRBV15
D gene: .
J gene: TRBJ1-5

CDR3 DNA: TGTGCCAGCGGCGACACACTGAGCTCCTACAATGAGCAGTTCTTC
CDR3 protein: CASGDTLSSYNEQFF
clone size: .
V gene: TRBV27
D gene: .
J gene: TRBJ2-1

CDR3 DNA: TGCGCCAGCAGCGACCTCGGGTTTTATCAGGGCTACACCTTC
CDR3 protein: CASSDLGFYQGYTF
clone size: .
V gene: TRBV5-1
D gene: .
J gene: TRBJ1-2

CDR3 DNA: TGTGCCAGCAGCTTTAGGAGAGGGGCAGCGCGGAGGTCCCCTGAAGCTTTCTTT
CDR3 protein: CASSFRRGAARRSPEAFF
clone size: .
V gene: TRBV7-2
D gene: .
J gene: TRBJ1-1

CDR3 DNA: TGTGCTAGCAGCTTAGGTGGGGGTTCGACAGAGCAGTTCTTC
CDR3 protein: CASSLGGGSTEQFF
clone size: once
V gene: TRBV7-7
D gene: .
J gene: TRBJ2-1

CDR3 DNA: TGTGCCAGCAGTGAAGCGTACGGGGGAATCTACGAGCAGTACTTC
CDR3 protein: CASSEAYGGIYEQYF
clone size: .
V gene: TRBV6-1
D gene: .
J gene: TRBJ2-7

CDR3 DNA: TGCGCCAGCAGCCAAAAGGAGGTTGGGCCATCGGGACACCAAAACTACGAGCAGTACTTC
CDR3 protein: CASSQKEVGPSGHQNYEQYF
clone size: .
V gene: TRBV4-1
D gene: .
J gene: TRBJ2-7

CDR3 DNA: TGCGCCAGCAGCCAGGATGCGGGGACAGGGAATGAAAAACTGTTTTTT
CDR3 protein: CASSQDAGTGNEKLFF
clone size: once
V gene: TRBV4-1
D gene: TRBD1
J gene: TRBJ1-4

CDR3 DNA: TGCAGCGTTCAAACCTTCTCCTACAATGAGCAGTTCTTC
CDR3 protein: CSVQTFSYNEQFF
clone size: few
V gene: TRBV29-1
D gene: .
J gene: TRBJ2-1

CDR3 DNA: TGTGCCAGCAGCGTAGCGCCGGACAGGGAAGAGACCCAGTACTTC
CDR3 protein: CASSVAPDREETQYF
clone size: .
V gene: TRBV9
D gene: TRBD1
J gene: TRBJ2-5

CDR3 DNA: TGTGCCAGCAGCTTCGGGGGCTACACTGAAGCTTTCTTT
CDR3 protein: CASSFGGYTEAFF
clone size: .
V gene: TRBV7-9
D gene: .
J gene: TRBJ1-1

CDR3 DNA: TGTGCCAGCAGCTTCGGGCACGAAGAGCAGTTCTTC
CDR3 protein: CASSFGHEEQFF
clone size: .
V gene: TRBV7-9
D gene: .
J gene: TRBJ2-1

CDR3 DNA: TGTGCCAGTAATTGGCAGGGGGCCGCCGGGGAGCTGTTTTTT
CDR3 protein: CASNWQGAAGELFF
clone size: .
V gene: TRBV19
D gene: TRBD1
J gene: TRBJ2-2

CDR3 DNA: TGTGCCAGCACCCACAATGGTCTAGCGATCAATGAGCAGTTCTTC
CDR3 protein: CASTHNGLAINEQFF
clone size: .
V gene: TRBV4-2
D gene: .
J gene: TRBJ2-1

CDR3 DNA: TGCGCCAGCAGCCCCGGACTAGCGGGAGGGCCTGCCGGGGAGCTGTTTTTT
CDR3 protein: CASSPGLAGGPAGELFF
clone size: .
V gene: TRBV5-1
D gene: TRBD2
J gene: TRBJ2-2

CDR3 DNA: TGTGCCAGCAGCTTAGATGAGGTCAGGGATACGCAGTATTTT
CDR3 protein: CASSLDEVRDTQYF
clone size: .
V gene: TRBV7-2
D gene: .
J gene: TRBJ2-3

CDR3 DNA: TGTGCCAGCACCCGGAGGGGAAGAGAGACCCAGTACTTC
CDR3 protein: CASTRRGRETQYF
clone size: .
V gene: TRBV12-3/TRBV12-4
D gene: .
J gene: TRBJ2-5

CDR3 DNA: TGCGCCAGCAGCTACGGGACAGGGGGGGGCTACGAGCAGTACTTC
CDR3 protein: CASSYGTGGGYEQYF
clone size: .
V gene: TRBV5-1
D gene: TRBD1
J gene: TRBJ2-7

CDR3 DNA: TGTGCCAGCAGGGGACAGGGAGCTGAATCCTACAATGAGCAGTTCTTC
CDR3 protein: CASRGQGAESYNEQFF
clone size: .
V gene: TRBV28
D gene: TRBD1
J gene: TRBJ2-1

CDR3 DNA: TGCGCCAGCAGCGCGGGACAAAACAATGAGCAGTTCTTC
CDR3 protein: CASSAGQNNEQFF
clone size: few
V gene: TRBV5-1
D gene: .
J gene: TRBJ2-1

CDR3 DNA: TGTGCCAGCAGCTTACTGGGACTCTACACAGATACGCAGTATTTT
CDR3 protein: CASSLLGLYTDTQYF
clone size: .
V gene: TRBV7-3
D gene: .
J gene: TRBJ2-3

CDR3 DNA: TGTGCCAGCTCAGCCACAGATACGCAGTATTTT
CDR3 protein: CASSATDTQYF
clone size: few
V gene: TRBV18
D gene: .
J gene: TRBJ2-3

CDR3 DNA: TGTGCCATAGGGCGGCCGCCCCCTAACTATGGCTACACCTTC
CDR3 protein: CAIGRPPPNYGYTF
clone size: .
V gene: TRBV10-3
D gene: .
J gene: TRBJ1-2

CDR3 DNA: TGTGCCAGCACCATCGACAGGGATCATGGCTACACCTTC
CDR3 protein: CASTIDRDHGYTF
clone size: .
V gene: TRBV11-2
D gene: TRBD1
J gene: TRBJ1-2

CDR3 DNA: TGCGTCAGCAGCTTGGGAGGTAGCTTGAACACTGAAGCTTTCTTT
CDR3 protein: CVSSLGGSLNTEAFF
clone size: .
V gene: TRBV5-1
D gene: .
J gene: TRBJ1-1

CDR3 DNA: TGTGCCTGGAGTCCCAAGGGGAACATTCAGTACTTC
CDR3 protein: CAWSPKGNIQYF
clone size: .
V gene: TRBV30
D gene: .
J gene: TRBJ2-4

CDR3 DNA: TGTGCCAGCAGCTTAGCTGGGCCACAGGGGGCGATTTCTGGCTACACCTTC
CDR3 protein: CASSLAGPQGAISGYTF
clone size: few
V gene: TRBV7-3
D gene: TRBD1
J gene: TRBJ1-2